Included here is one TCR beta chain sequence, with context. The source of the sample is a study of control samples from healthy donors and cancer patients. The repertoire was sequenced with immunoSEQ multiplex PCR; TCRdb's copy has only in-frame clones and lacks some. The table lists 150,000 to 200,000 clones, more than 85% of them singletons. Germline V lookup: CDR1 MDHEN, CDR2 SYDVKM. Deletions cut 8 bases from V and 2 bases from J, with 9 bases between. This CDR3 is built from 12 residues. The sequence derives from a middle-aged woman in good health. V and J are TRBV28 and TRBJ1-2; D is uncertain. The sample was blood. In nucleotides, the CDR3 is TGTGCCAGCGGCAGGCCGAACTATGGCTACACCTTC. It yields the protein CASGRPNYGYTF.